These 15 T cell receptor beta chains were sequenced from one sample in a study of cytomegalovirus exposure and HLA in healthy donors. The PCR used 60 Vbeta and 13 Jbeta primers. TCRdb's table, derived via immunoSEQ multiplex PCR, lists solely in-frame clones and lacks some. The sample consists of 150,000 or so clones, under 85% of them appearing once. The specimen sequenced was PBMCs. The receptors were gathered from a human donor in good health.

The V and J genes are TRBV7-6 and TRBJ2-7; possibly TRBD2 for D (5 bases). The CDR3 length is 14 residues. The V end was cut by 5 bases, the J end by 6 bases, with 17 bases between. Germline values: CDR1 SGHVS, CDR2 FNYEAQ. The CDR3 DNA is TGTGCCAGCAGCCCCTCCGGGGTCCCAATCGAGCAGTACTTC. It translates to CASSPSGVPIEQYF.

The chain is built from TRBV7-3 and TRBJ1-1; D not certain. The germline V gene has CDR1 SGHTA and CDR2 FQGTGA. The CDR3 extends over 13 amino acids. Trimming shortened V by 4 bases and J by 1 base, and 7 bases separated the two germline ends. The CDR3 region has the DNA TGTGCCAGCAGCTGGGAGGGGAACACTGAAGCTTTCTTT. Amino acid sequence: CASSWEGNTEAFF.

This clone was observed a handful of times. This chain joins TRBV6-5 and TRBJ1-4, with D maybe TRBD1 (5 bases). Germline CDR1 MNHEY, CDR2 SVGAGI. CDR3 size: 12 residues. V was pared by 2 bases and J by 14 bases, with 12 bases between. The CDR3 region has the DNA TGTGCCAGCAGTTACAGGGGCTCCGCGCTGTTTTTT. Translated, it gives CASSYRGSALFF.

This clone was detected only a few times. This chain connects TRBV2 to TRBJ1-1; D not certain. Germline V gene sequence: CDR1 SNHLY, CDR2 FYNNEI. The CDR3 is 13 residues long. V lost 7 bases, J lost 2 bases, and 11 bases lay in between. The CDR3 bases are TGTGCCAGCACCCTGGGCTCCAACACTGAAGCTTTCTTT. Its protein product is CASTLGSNTEAFF.

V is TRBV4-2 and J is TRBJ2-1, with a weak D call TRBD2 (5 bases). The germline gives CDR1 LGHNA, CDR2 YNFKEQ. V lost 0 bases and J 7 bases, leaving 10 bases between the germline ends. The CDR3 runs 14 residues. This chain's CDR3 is CASSQDRGWNEQFF. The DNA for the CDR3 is TGTGCCAGCAGCCAAGATCGGGGTTGGAATGAGCAGTTCTTC.

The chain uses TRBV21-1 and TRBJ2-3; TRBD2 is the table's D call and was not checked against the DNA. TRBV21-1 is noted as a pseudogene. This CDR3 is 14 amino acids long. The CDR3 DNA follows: TGTGCCAGCAGACCCACCCGGGACACAGATACGCAGTATTTT. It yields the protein CASRPTRDTDTQYF.

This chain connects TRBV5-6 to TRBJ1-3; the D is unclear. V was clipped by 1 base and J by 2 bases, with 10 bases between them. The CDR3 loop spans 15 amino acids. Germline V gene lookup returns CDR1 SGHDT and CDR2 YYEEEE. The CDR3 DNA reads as TGTGCCAGCAGCTTGCTAGGAGGGCCTGGAAACACCATATATTTT. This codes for CASSLLGGPGNTIYF.

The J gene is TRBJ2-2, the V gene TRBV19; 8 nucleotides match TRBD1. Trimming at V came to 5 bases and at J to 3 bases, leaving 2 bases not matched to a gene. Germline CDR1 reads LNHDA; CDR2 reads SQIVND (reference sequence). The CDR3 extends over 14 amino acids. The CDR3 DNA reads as TGTGCCAGTAGTCACAGGGGGTACACCGGGGAGCTGTTTTTT. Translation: CASSHRGYTGELFF.

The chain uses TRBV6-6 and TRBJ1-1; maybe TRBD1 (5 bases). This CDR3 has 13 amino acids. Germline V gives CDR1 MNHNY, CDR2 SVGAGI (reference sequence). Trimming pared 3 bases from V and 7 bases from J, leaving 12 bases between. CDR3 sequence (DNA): TGTGCCAGCAGTTATGGGCCAGGGCTTGAAGCTTTCTTT. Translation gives CASSYGPGLEAFF.

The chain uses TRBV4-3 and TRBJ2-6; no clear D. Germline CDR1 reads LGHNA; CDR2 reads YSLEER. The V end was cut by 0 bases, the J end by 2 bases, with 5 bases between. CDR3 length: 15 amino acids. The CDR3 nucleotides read TGCGCCAGCAGCCAAGATTCGGCTGGGGCCAACGTCCTGACTTTC. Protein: CASSQDSAGANVLTF.

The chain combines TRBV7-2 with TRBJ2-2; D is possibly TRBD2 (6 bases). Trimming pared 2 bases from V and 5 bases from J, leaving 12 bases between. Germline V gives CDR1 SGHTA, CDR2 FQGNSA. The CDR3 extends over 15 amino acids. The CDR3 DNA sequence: TGTGCCAGCAGCTTAAGGGGTGCGGGGACCGGGGAGCTGTTTTTT. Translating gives CASSLRGAGTGELFF.

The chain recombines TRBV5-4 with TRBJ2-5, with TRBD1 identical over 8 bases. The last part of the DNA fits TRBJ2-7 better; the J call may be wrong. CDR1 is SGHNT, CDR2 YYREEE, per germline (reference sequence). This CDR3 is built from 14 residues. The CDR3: CASSFVDRVHEQYF. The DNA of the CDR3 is TGTGCCAGCAGCTTCGTGGACAGGGTCCACGAGCAGTACTTC.

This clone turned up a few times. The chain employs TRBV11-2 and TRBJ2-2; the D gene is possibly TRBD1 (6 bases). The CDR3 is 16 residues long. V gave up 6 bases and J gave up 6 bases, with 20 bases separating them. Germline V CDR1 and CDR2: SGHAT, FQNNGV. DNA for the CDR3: TGTGCCAGCAGATCCCTCATCAGGGGCGAGGCCGGGGAGCTGTTTTTT. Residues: CASRSLIRGEAGELFF.

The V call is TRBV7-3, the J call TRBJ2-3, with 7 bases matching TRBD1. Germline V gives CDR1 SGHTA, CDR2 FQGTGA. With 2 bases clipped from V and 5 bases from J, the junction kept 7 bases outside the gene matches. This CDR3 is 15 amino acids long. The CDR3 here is CASSLGGQSVDTQYF. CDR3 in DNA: TGTGCCAGCAGCTTAGGGGGACAGTCAGTAGATACGCAGTATTTT.

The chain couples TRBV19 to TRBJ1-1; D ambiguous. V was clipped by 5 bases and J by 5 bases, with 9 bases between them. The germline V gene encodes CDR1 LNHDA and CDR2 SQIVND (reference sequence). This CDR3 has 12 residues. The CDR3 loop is CASSSPGTEAFF. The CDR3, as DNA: TGTGCCAGTAGTTCCCCGGGGACTGAAGCTTTCTTT. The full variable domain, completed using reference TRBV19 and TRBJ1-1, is DGGITQSPKYLFRKEGQNVTLSCEQNLNHDAMYWYRQDPGQGLRLIYYSQIVNDFQKGDIAEGYSVSREKKESFPLTVTSAQKNPTAFYLCASSSPGTEAFFGQGTRLTVV.